The 20 T cell receptor beta chains reported below all come from one sample, sequenced in a study of siplizumab effects on memory and regulatory T cells. Coculturing was carried out on the mixed lymphocyte reaction cells. It lasted more than 5 days and was done at 37°C. Libraries were prepared by immunoSEQ multiplex PCR; TCRdb keeps only in-frame clonotypes and omits some of them. The profile shows 15,000 to 20,000 clones, around 42% of them singletons. These receptors' antigens are unknown. Input material: CFSE-low (dividing) CD4+ T cells sorted from an allogeneic mixed lymphocyte reaction. Source of these receptors: a human donor in good health; the cells came from an allogeneic mixed lymphocyte reaction.

This rearrangement joins TRBV6-6 to TRBJ1-1; possibly TRBD1 for D (5 bases). The CDR3 consists of 15 residues. Germline V gene lookup returns CDR1 MNHNY and CDR2 SVGAGI (reference sequence). Trimming shortened V by 4 bases and J by 1 base, and 13 bases separated the two germline ends. CDR3 nucleotides: TGTGCCAGCAGTTCCTCCGGGACCGCGAACACTGAAGCTTTCTTT. Translation gives CASSSSGTANTEAFF.

The genes are TRBV2 and TRBJ1-5; D is perhaps TRBD1 (6 bases). Per germline, CDR1 SNHLY and CDR2 FYNNEI. V was shortened by 6 bases and J by 7 bases, with 13 bases between the two germline ends. The CDR3 is 13 residues long. CDR3 sequence (DNA): TGTGCCAGCAGACAAGGACAGCCACAGCCCCAGCATTTT. Encoded protein: CASRQGQPQPQHF.

The table lists this clone with a few counts. V gene TRBV27 combines with J gene TRBJ2-3, with 7 bases fitting TRBD2. The CDR3 has 14 amino acids. V lost 2 bases, J lost 1 base, and 0 bases stayed unmatched. Looked up from germline, CDR1 is MNHEY and CDR2 is SMNVEV (reference sequence). Written as DNA, the CDR3 is TGTGCCAGCAGTTTAGGGGGGGGCACAGATACGCAGTATTTT. It yields the protein CASSLGGGTDTQYF.

CDR3 loop: CASRKQGISSAYEQYF. CDR3 coding DNA: TGTGCCAGCCGGAAACAGGGGATTAGTTCTGCCTACGAGCAGTACTTC. This chain uses TRBV27 with TRBJ2-7; TRBD1 agrees at 7 bases. Germline loops: CDR1 MNHEY, CDR2 SMNVEV (reference sequence). The CDR3 loop spans 16 amino acids. J lost 2 bases, V lost 8 bases, and 15 bases had no gene match.

The chain uses TRBV4-3 and TRBJ2-3, with 14 bases lining up with TRBD2. The CDR3 has 17 amino acids. V trimming: 1 base; J trimming: 6 bases; junction bases outside the gene matches: 6. Germline V lookup: CDR1 LGHNA, CDR2 YSLEER. The DNA for the CDR3 is TGCGCCAGCAGCCAAGTCCGACTAGCGGGGGGGCCGGATACGCAGTATTTT. Protein: CASSQVRLAGGPDTQYF.

This chain uses TRBV7-3 with TRBJ2-5; 9 positions match TRBD2. The trim removed 5 bases at V and 9 bases at J, leaving 10 bases unmatched. This CDR3 is 14 amino acids long. From germline, CDR1 is SGHTA and CDR2 FQGTGA. This CDR3 is CASSLLGAGGPQYF. DNA for the CDR3: TGTGCCAGCAGCCTCCTTGGGGCGGGGGGGCCCCAGTACTTC.

The chain employs TRBV29-1 and TRBJ2-7; D is undetermined. This CDR3 spans 12 amino acids. V was cut by 5 bases and J by 5 bases, with 13 bases left in between. Germline V gives CDR1 SQVTM, CDR2 ANQGSEA. CDR3 bases: TGCAGCGTTACCGGGCCTTGGGACGAGCAGTACTTC. This sequence encodes CSVTGPWDEQYF.

This clone was seen a handful of times. V and J are TRBV4-2 and TRBJ2-3; D is possibly TRBD1 (6 bases). The germline CDR1 and CDR2 sequences are LGHNA and YNFKEQ. The CDR3 covers 16 residues. V was cut by 2 bases and J by 4 bases, with 16 bases left in between. CDR3 residues: CASSQRTGPGADTQYF. The CDR3 DNA reads as TGTGCCAGCAGCCAACGAACAGGGCCCGGGGCAGATACGCAGTATTTT.

As concerns this clone: Other DNA sequences of this sample code for an identical CDR3. The CDR3 sequence: CASSLASSSYNEQFF. CDR3 sequence (DNA): TGCGCCAGCAGCTTGGCTAGCAGCTCCTACAATGAGCAGTTCTTC. V and J are TRBV5-1 and TRBJ2-1; possibly TRBD2 for D (5 bases). Germline V lookup: CDR1 SGHRS, CDR2 YFSETQ. CDR3 length equals 15 residues. The germline V and J ends were trimmed by 0 bases and 0 bases, with 7 bases remaining between them.

This chain connects TRBV11-2 to TRBJ2-5; D gene uncertain. This CDR3 spans 12 amino acids. V gave up 6 bases and J gave up 5 bases, with 10 bases separating them. The germline V gene has CDR1 SGHAT and CDR2 FQNNGV. CDR3 amino acids: CASRRAGETQYF. The CDR3 DNA reads as TGTGCCAGCAGGAGAGCCGGGGAGACCCAGTACTTC.

This clone is categorized as medium-sized. The rearrangement joins TRBV5-1 to TRBJ2-1, with TRBD1 matching over 7 bases. The germline V gene encodes CDR1 SGHRS and CDR2 YFSETQ. After removal of 4 bases from V and 0 bases from J, the junction contained 7 bases not matched to a gene. This CDR3 has 16 amino acids. CDR3 residues: CASSVRQGSSYNEQFF. For the CDR3, the DNA is TGCGCCAGCAGCGTACGACAGGGCAGCTCCTACAATGAGCAGTTCTTC.

This clone is labeled as large (0.1 to 1%). The J gene is TRBJ1-2, the V gene TRBV10-3; D uncertain. Germline V lookup: CDR1 ENHRY, CDR2 SYGVKD. The V end lost 3 bases, the J end lost 4 bases, and 12 bases lay between the germline ends. This CDR3 contains 14 residues. The CDR3 sequence is CAISDNPGFYGYTF. The CDR3 region has the DNA TGTGCCATCAGTGACAACCCGGGATTCTATGGCTACACCTTC.

The J gene is TRBJ1-1, the V gene TRBV6-5; D remains ambiguous. The V gene lost 2 bases and the J gene lost 1 base, with 5 bases spanning the gap. Germline lookup yields CDR1 MNHEY and CDR2 SVGAGI. The CDR3 runs 13 residues. The chain's CDR3 is CASSYRQNTEAFF. CDR3 nucleotide sequence: TGTGCCAGCAGTTACCGTCAGAACACTGAAGCTTTCTTT.

This clone appeared a single time. The chain links TRBV7-3 to TRBJ2-5, with unresolved D. Trimming pared 2 bases from V and 5 bases from J, leaving 3 bases between. This CDR3 has 11 residues. Germline loops: CDR1 SGHTA, CDR2 FQGTGA. The CDR3 loop is CASSLLETQYF. CDR3 coding DNA: TGTGCCAGCAGCTTATTGGAGACCCAGTACTTC.

The chain uses TRBV6-1 and TRBJ1-5, with D unresolved. The CDR3 has 12 residues. The germline V gene has CDR1 MNHNS and CDR2 SASEGT. V dropped 6 bases and J dropped 4 bases, with 7 bases sitting between them. CDR3 sequence: CASSPRNQPQHF. CDR3 DNA sequence: TGTGCCAGCAGCCCCCGGAATCAGCCCCAGCATTTT.

This clone was detected a few times. This rearrangement joins TRBV7-3 to TRBJ2-1; weak D call: TRBD1 (6 bases). The CDR3 contains 16 residues. Germline loops: CDR1 SGHTA, CDR2 FQGTGA. Trimming took off 6 bases at V and 6 bases at J, with 21 bases between the two ends. CDR3 residues: CASSQRGGLMFNEQFF. The CDR3 coding sequence is TGTGCCAGCAGTCAAAGAGGGGGATTGATGTTCAATGAGCAGTTCTTC.

This clone ranks as medium-sized (0.01 to 0.1%). The rearrangement links TRBV10-1 to TRBJ2-4; 8 nucleotides align to TRBD1. V lost 7 bases and J lost 5; bases outside the gene matches: 10. The germline V gene encodes CDR1 WNHNN and CDR2 SYGVQD (reference sequence). This CDR3 is built from 15 residues. This CDR3 is CASILDRVRENIQYF. DNA of the CDR3: TGCGCCAGCATCTTGGACAGGGTGAGGGAAAACATTCAGTACTTC.

V gene TRBV29-1 combines with J gene TRBJ1-1; 8 bases match TRBD1. The germline CDR1 and CDR2 sequences are SQVTM and ANQGSEA. V was pared by 5 bases and J by 9 bases, with 5 bases of the junction left unmatched. The CDR3 totals 11 residues. Here the CDR3 reads CSVRTGPQAFF. The CDR3 bases are TGCAGCGTTAGGACAGGGCCACAAGCTTTCTTT.

The chain combines TRBV5-1 with TRBJ2-3; D not certain. With 0 bases removed from V and 4 bases from J, the gap between germline ends came to 9 bases. CDR1 and CDR2 from the germline V gene are SGHRS and YFSETQ. The CDR3 has 14 amino acids. CDR3 nucleotide sequence: TGCGCCAGCAGCTTGGCCCTGGGTGCAGATACGCAGTATTTT. Amino acid sequence: CASSLALGADTQYF.

This clone appeared a single time. V gene TRBV7-2 combines with J gene TRBJ1-2; the match to TRBD1 covers 10 bases. V was pared by 4 bases and J by 8 bases, with 4 bases of the junction left unmatched. Germline V gene lookup returns CDR1 SGHTA and CDR2 FQGNSA. This CDR3 has 13 residues. The CDR3 loop reads CASSWDRGDGYTF. The CDR3 DNA sequence: TGTGCCAGCAGCTGGGACAGGGGCGACGGCTACACCTTC.